These T cell receptor beta chains were read from a single sample in a study of graft-versus-host responses after intestinal transplantation. Measured with immunoSEQ multiplex PCR; TCRdb has only the in-frame clones, and not every one. The sample includes about 12,000 clones, 35% seen only once; the top ten take around 3%. Sample: alloreactive CD8+ T cells from a mixed lymphocyte reaction culture, taken before intestinal transplant. These receptors all stem from a human patient who received an intestinal transplant. Both conserved end residues are part of each CDR3. Each record gives: D gene, J gene, clone size, V gene, CDR3 protein. D genes are given only for firm matches. Clone size appears in some rows only: once, few, many, or a class for an expanded clone.

D gene: NA
J gene: TRBJ2-1
clone size: few
V gene: TRBV30
CDR3 protein: CAWSEGVGEQFF

D gene: TRBD2
J gene: TRBJ2-1
clone size: few
V gene: TRBV7-9
CDR3 protein: CASSLLAGGFNEQFF

D gene: NA
J gene: TRBJ1-1
clone size: few
V gene: TRBV6-7
CDR3 protein: CASRGPTDTEAFF

D gene: NA
J gene: TRBJ1-1
clone size: NA
V gene: TRBV5-3
CDR3 protein: CASSDFRNTEAFF

D gene: NA
J gene: TRBJ2-3
clone size: few
V gene: TRBV19
CDR3 protein: CASSVWDLDTQYF

D gene: NA
J gene: TRBJ2-7
clone size: NA
V gene: TRBV7-2
CDR3 protein: CASSLEWGSSYEQYF

D gene: NA
J gene: TRBJ2-3
clone size: medium-sized
V gene: TRBV19
CDR3 protein: CASSLQLADTQYF

D gene: NA
J gene: TRBJ1-5
clone size: few
V gene: TRBV21-1
CDR3 protein: CASSQDSDSNQPQHF

D gene: NA
J gene: TRBJ2-7
clone size: NA
V gene: TRBV4-1
CDR3 protein: CASSQGPGTTSYEQYF

D gene: TRBD1
J gene: TRBJ1-1
clone size: few
V gene: TRBV11-2
CDR3 protein: CASSPSDRGSEAFF

D gene: NA
J gene: TRBJ1-6
clone size: few
V gene: TRBV7-9
CDR3 protein: CASSLDAPSSYNSPLHF

D gene: NA
J gene: TRBJ2-5
clone size: NA
V gene: TRBV7-9
CDR3 protein: CASSLVGDGEETQYF

D gene: NA
J gene: TRBJ2-7
clone size: NA
V gene: TRBV5-4
CDR3 protein: CASSLFFPPGVSEQYF

D gene: NA
J gene: TRBJ2-3
clone size: NA
V gene: TRBV5-6
CDR3 protein: CASSFGTDTQYF

D gene: NA
J gene: TRBJ2-7
clone size: NA
V gene: TRBV6-5
CDR3 protein: CAAGTPGYYEQYF

D gene: NA
J gene: TRBJ1-3
clone size: few
V gene: TRBV27
CDR3 protein: CASSLSTGAGNTIYF

D gene: NA
J gene: NA
clone size: NA
V gene: TRBV27
CDR3 protein: CATTRGGSYEQYF

D gene: TRBD1
J gene: TRBJ1-1
clone size: few
V gene: TRBV19
CDR3 protein: CASSMGQLNTEAFF

D gene: NA
J gene: TRBJ2-1
clone size: NA
V gene: TRBV4-2
CDR3 protein: CASSQESGMGLGKPYNEQFF

D gene: NA
J gene: TRBJ2-1
clone size: few
V gene: TRBV6-1
CDR3 protein: CASSLPERGFGQFF

D gene: TRBD2
J gene: TRBJ2-7
clone size: NA
V gene: TRBV18
CDR3 protein: CASSPPTTGTSTYEQYF

D gene: NA
J gene: TRBJ2-5
clone size: few
V gene: TRBV9
CDR3 protein: CASSVEAGIKTQYF

D gene: TRBD1
J gene: TRBJ2-7
clone size: few
V gene: TRBV5-8
CDR3 protein: CASSADRGRNEQYF

D gene: TRBD2
J gene: TRBJ2-1
clone size: few
V gene: TRBV27
CDR3 protein: CASTSSGTLAGFNEQFF

D gene: NA
J gene: TRBJ2-7
clone size: few
V gene: TRBV7-9
CDR3 protein: CASSLALAPTEEQYF

D gene: NA
J gene: TRBJ1-1
clone size: NA
V gene: TRBV28
CDR3 protein: CASSLAGLEAFF

D gene: NA
J gene: TRBJ1-1
clone size: medium-sized
V gene: TRBV19
CDR3 protein: CASSPTVNTEAFF

D gene: NA
J gene: TRBJ2-7
clone size: NA
V gene: TRBV7-2
CDR3 protein: CASSFSGGGTYEQYF

D gene: TRBD2
J gene: TRBJ2-2
clone size: NA
V gene: TRBV7-9
CDR3 protein: CASSLARGLTGELFF

D gene: TRBD1
J gene: TRBJ2-1
clone size: NA
V gene: TRBV11-2
CDR3 protein: CATLAPGQGIYNEQFF

D gene: NA
J gene: TRBJ1-2
clone size: few
V gene: TRBV4-3
CDR3 protein: CASSQGPTNYGYTF

D gene: TRBD1
J gene: TRBJ1-4
clone size: few
V gene: TRBV5-1
CDR3 protein: CASSLTGVEKLFF

D gene: TRBD1
J gene: TRBJ1-2
clone size: NA
V gene: TRBV4-1
CDR3 protein: CASSLDRGDYGYTF

D gene: NA
J gene: TRBJ1-1
clone size: medium-sized
V gene: TRBV19
CDR3 protein: CASSPAEAEAFF

D gene: TRBD1
J gene: TRBJ1-5
clone size: once
V gene: TRBV2
CDR3 protein: CASSTGDGQPQHF

D gene: NA
J gene: TRBJ2-7
clone size: NA
V gene: TRBV6-5
CDR3 protein: CASSLTGEYEQYF

D gene: TRBD1
J gene: TRBJ2-2
clone size: few
V gene: TRBV10-1
CDR3 protein: CASGDRGAAGELFF

D gene: NA
J gene: TRBJ1-5
clone size: NA
V gene: TRBV27
CDR3 protein: CASSLSQSQPQHF

D gene: NA
J gene: TRBJ1-3
clone size: NA
V gene: TRBV6-5
CDR3 protein: CASSYDSSGNTIYF

D gene: NA
J gene: TRBJ2-2
clone size: few
V gene: TRBV11-2
CDR3 protein: CASSLGWGLGGELFF

D gene: NA
J gene: TRBJ2-2
clone size: NA
V gene: TRBV19
CDR3 protein: CASTWGTNTGELFF